One sample yielded the 14 T cell receptor beta chains listed below, sequenced in a study of CD8 T cells in Susac syndrome. Random hexamers served to reverse transcribe roughly 0.45 to 1 ug RNA. TCRdb redid the calling of the immunoSEQ multiplex PCR reads with MiXCR, one entry per CDR3 protein. Among 90,000 or so distinct CDR3 sequences listed, 85% to 95% were seen once. The sample comprised CD8+ T cells from PBMCs. These receptors were obtained from a human donor in good health.

The chain has TRBV6-5 and TRBJ2-2; 7 nucleotides agree with TRBD2. V trimming: 4 bases; J trimming: 4 bases; junction bases outside the gene matches: 3. Germline V gene sequence: CDR1 MNHEY, CDR2 SVGAGI. This CDR3 contains 14 residues. In DNA, the CDR3 is TGTGCCAGCAGTTGGGGGACTACCACCGGGGAGCTGTTTTTT. This translates into CASSWGTTTGELFF.

The chain has TRBV19 and TRBJ2-2; possibly TRBD2 for D (5 bases). The V gene lost 2 bases and the J gene lost 4 bases, with 11 bases spanning the gap. The CDR3 covers 15 residues. From germline, CDR1 is LNHDA and CDR2 SQIVND (reference sequence). The CDR3 loop is CASSISGVITGELFF. CDR3 DNA: TGTGCCAGTAGTATATCCGGGGTGATCACCGGGGAGCTGTTTTTT.

The CDR3 loop is CASSSWDGTGEQYF. The CDR3 DNA reads as TGTGCCAGCAGCAGCTGGGACGGGACGGGTGAGCAGTACTTC. The chain links TRBV7-2 to TRBJ2-7; D may correspond to TRBD1 or TRBD2 (5 bases each). The CDR3 is 14 amino acids. CDR1 is SGHTA, CDR2 FQGNSA, per germline. V was clipped by 5 bases and J by 7 bases, with 18 bases between them.

This rearrangement joins TRBV7-9 to TRBJ1-1, with 9 bases fitting TRBD1. The V and J ends lost 4 bases and 2 bases, in that order; junction bases with no gene match: 5. This CDR3 spans 15 amino acids. Germline CDR1 SEHNR, CDR2 FQNEAQ (reference sequence). CDR3 coding DNA: TGTGCCAGCAGCTCAAGGGACAGGGTTAACACTGAAGCTTTCTTT. This codes for CASSSRDRVNTEAFF.

The V gene is TRBV4-1, the J gene TRBJ1-3; 9 bases map to TRBD1. V lost 4 bases to trimming and J lost 0 bases; unmatched junction nucleotides: 10. Per germline, CDR1 MGHRA and CDR2 YSYEKL. The CDR3 covers 18 residues. The DNA for the CDR3 is TGCGCCAGCAGCCTATATTACAGGGGGCGAGGCTCTGGAAACACCATATATTTT. Its protein product is CASSLYYRGRGSGNTIYF.

This chain links TRBV7-2 with TRBJ1-4; D uncertain. In germline, CDR1 is SGHTA, CDR2 FQGNSA. The V end lost 3 bases, the J end lost 0 bases, and 8 bases lay between the germline ends. The CDR3 loop spans 15 amino acids. The CDR3 sequence: CASSFYLTTNEKLFF. The CDR3 DNA is TGTGCCAGCAGCTTTTACCTCACAACTAATGAAAAACTGTTTTTT.

The gene calls are TRBV27 and TRBJ1-1; D may be TRBD1 (5 bases). Germline lookup yields CDR1 MNHEY and CDR2 SMNVEV (reference sequence). CDR3 length equals 15 residues. V was cut by 7 bases and J by 1 base, with 16 bases left in between. The CDR3 here is CASIFAAGTNTEAFF. The CDR3 DNA reads as TGTGCCAGCATTTTTGCCGCAGGGACGAACACTGAAGCTTTCTTT.

This clonotype was seen only once. This rearrangement joins TRBV9 to TRBJ2-7; D is undetermined. Germline-derived CDR1 and CDR2 are SGDLS and YYNGEE. V was trimmed by 2 bases and J by 1 base, leaving 4 bases between them. This CDR3 has 12 amino acids. Here the CDR3 reads CASSVNSYEQYF. The CDR3 DNA follows: TGTGCCAGCAGCGTTAATTCCTACGAGCAGTACTTC.

The genes are TRBV21-1 and TRBJ2-4; the table's D call of TRBD1 was not tested on the DNA. TRBV21-1 is labeled a pseudogene. The CDR3 sequence is 14 residues long. CDR3 nucleotide sequence: TGTGCCAGCACACCCGGGGGGGCCAAAAACATTCAGTACTTC. Its translation: CASTPGGAKNIQYF.

The chain carries TRBV3-1 and TRBJ1-2, with D uncertain. Germline V CDR1 and CDR2: LGHDT, YNNKEL (reference sequence). The germline V and J ends were trimmed by 2 bases and 1 base, with 11 bases remaining between them. The CDR3 extends over 15 amino acids. CDR3 protein: CASSQPGTFNYGYTF. The CDR3 region has the DNA TGTGCCAGCAGCCAACCGGGAACCTTTAACTATGGCTACACCTTC.

This clonotype was found once. This rearrangement joins TRBV15 to TRBJ2-7, with 8 bases lining up with TRBD2. V shed 4 bases and J 0 bases; nucleotides not matched to a gene: 5. CDR1 is LNHNV, CDR2 YYDKDF, per germline (reference sequence). The CDR3 covers 15 residues. CDR3 sequence (DNA): TGTGCCACCAGCAATCTGGGGACTAGCTCCTACGAGCAGTACTTC. Encoded protein: CATSNLGTSSYEQYF.

V usage is TRBV19 and J usage is TRBJ2-7; weak D call: TRBD2 (5 bases). Germline V gene lookup returns CDR1 LNHDA and CDR2 SQIVND (reference sequence). This CDR3 is 13 amino acids long. Trimming stripped 5 bases from V and 2 bases from J, with 10 bases between. CDR3 in amino acids: CASSPGIPYEQYF. The CDR3 region has the DNA TGTGCCAGTAGTCCCGGGATTCCCTACGAGCAGTACTTC.

The V and J genes are TRBV2 and TRBJ2-5; 8 bases fit TRBD1. V lost 3 bases to trimming and J lost 5 bases; unmatched junction nucleotides: 8. The CDR3 sequence is 15 residues long. The germline gives CDR1 SNHLY, CDR2 FYNNEI. The CDR3 here is CASSDAGGEVETQYF. The CDR3 DNA is TGTGCCAGCAGTGATGCAGGGGGCGAGGTGGAGACCCAGTACTTC.

The sample holds one count of this clonotype. V is TRBV6-5 and J is TRBJ2-5; D perhaps matches TRBD2 (6 bases). The CDR3 sequence is 15 residues long. The V end lost 6 bases, the J end lost 5 bases, and 19 bases lay between the germline ends. Per germline, CDR1 MNHEY and CDR2 SVGAGI. The CDR3 protein is CASRGSGGRGETQYF. In DNA, the CDR3 is TGTGCCAGCAGGGGGTCGGGTGGCCGGGGGGAGACCCAGTACTTC.